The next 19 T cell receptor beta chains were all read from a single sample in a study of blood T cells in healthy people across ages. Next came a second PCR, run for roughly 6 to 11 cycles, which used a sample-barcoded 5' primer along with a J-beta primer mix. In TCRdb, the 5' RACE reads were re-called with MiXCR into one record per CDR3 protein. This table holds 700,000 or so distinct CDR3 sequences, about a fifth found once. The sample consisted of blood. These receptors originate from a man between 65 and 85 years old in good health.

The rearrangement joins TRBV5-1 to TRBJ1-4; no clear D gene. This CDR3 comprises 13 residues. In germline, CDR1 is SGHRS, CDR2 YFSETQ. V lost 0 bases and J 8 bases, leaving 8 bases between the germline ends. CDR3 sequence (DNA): TGCGCCAGCAGCTTGGCTTCCGACGAAAAACTGTTTTTT. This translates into CASSLASDEKLFF.

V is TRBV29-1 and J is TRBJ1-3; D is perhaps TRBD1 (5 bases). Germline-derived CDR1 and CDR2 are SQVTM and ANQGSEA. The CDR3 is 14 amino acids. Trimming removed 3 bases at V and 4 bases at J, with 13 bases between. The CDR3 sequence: CSVDPGGDGNTIYF. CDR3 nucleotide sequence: TGCAGCGTTGACCCGGGAGGGGACGGAAACACCATATATTTT.

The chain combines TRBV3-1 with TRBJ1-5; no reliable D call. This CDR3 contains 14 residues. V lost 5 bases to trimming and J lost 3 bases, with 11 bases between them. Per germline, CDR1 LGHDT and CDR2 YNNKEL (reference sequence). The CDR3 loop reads CASSARAYNQPQHF. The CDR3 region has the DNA TGTGCCAGCAGCGCCCGGGCCTACAATCAGCCCCAGCATTTT.

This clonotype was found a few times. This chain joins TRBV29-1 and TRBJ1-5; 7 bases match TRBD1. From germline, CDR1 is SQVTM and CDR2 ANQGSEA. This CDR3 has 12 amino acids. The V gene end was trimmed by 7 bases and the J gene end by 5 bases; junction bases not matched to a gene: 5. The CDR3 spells CSAGTADQPQHF. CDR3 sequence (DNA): TGCAGCGCCGGGACAGCAGATCAGCCCCAGCATTTT.

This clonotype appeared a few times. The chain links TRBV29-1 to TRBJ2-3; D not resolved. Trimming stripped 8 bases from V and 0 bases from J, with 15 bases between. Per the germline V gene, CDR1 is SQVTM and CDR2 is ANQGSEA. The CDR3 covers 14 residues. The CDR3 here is CSSIFLGSTDTQYF. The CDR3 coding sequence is TGCAGCTCCATTTTTCTGGGTAGCACAGATACGCAGTATTTT.

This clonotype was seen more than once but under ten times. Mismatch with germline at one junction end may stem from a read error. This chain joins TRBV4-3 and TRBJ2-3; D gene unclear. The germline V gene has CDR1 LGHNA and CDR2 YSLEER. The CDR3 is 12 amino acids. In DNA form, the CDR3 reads TGCGCCTGCAGCCAAGGACGGGATACGCAGTATTTT. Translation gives CACSQGRDTQYF.

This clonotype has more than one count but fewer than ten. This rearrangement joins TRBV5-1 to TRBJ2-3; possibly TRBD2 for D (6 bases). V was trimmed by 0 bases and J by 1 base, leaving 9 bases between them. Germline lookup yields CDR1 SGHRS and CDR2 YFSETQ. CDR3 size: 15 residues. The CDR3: CASSLASVGTDTQYF. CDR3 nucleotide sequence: TGCGCCAGCAGCTTGGCTAGCGTGGGCACAGATACGCAGTATTTT.

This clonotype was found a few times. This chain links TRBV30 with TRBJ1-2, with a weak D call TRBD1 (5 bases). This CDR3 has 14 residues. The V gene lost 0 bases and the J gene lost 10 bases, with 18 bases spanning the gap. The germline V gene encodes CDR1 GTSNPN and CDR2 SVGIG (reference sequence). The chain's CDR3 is CAWSVHGGARDYTF. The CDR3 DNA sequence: TGTGCCTGGAGTGTACACGGAGGGGCGCGTGACTACACCTTC.

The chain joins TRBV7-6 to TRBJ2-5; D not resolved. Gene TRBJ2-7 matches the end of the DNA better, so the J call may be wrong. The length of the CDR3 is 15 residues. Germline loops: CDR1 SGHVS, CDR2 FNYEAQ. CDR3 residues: CASSLRSGTDYEQYF. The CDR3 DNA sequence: TGTGCCAGCAGCTTACGGTCAGGTACAGACTACGAGCAGTACTTC.

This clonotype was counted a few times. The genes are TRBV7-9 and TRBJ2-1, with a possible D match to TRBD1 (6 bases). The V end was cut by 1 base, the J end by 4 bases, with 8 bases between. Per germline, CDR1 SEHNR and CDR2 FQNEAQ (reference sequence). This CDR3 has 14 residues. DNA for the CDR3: TGTGCCAGCAGCTTAGAGGACAGTTACAATGAGCAGTTCTTC. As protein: CASSLEDSYNEQFF.

CDR3 DNA sequence: TGCGCCAGCAGCCAAGGGACGGGAAGCGGCTACACCTTC. This codes for CASSQGTGSGYTF. The chain recombines TRBV5-1 with TRBJ1-2; tentative D call: TRBD1 (5 bases). The V gene's germline CDR1 is SGHRS and CDR2 YFSETQ. This CDR3 has 13 residues. The V end was cut by 4 bases, the J end by 8 bases, with 15 bases between.

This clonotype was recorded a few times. Written as DNA, the CDR3 is TGTGCCATCAGTGAGTACCAGGCTGACGAAAATGAGCAGTTCTTC. This encodes CAISEYQADENEQFF. The chain combines TRBV10-3 with TRBJ2-1; D unclear. V lost 1 base, J lost 7 bases, and 14 bases lay in between. There are 15 residues in the CDR3. Looked up from germline, CDR1 is ENHRY and CDR2 is SYGVKD.

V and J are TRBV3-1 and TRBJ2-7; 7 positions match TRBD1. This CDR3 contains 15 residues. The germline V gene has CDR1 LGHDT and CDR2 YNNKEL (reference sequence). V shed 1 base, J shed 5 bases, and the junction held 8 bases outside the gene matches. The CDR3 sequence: CASSQALRGFDEQYV. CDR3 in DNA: TGTGCCAGCAGCCAAGCCCTCAGGGGGTTCGACGAGCAGTACGTC.

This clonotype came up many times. This CDR3 reads CASSLARVTEAFF. The CDR3 DNA reads TGTGCCAGCAGCTTAGCCCGTGTCACTGAAGCTTTCTTT. The chain links TRBV7-2 to TRBJ1-1; no clear D gene. V was cut by 0 bases and J by 4 bases, with 6 bases left in between. The CDR3 length is 13 residues. CDR1 is SGHTA and CDR2 is FQGNSA in the germline V gene.

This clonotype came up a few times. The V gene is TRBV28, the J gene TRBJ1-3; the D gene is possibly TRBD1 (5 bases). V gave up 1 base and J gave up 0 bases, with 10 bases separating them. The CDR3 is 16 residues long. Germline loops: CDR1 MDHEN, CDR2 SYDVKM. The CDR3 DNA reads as TGTGCCAGCAGTTTATATCAGGGTACCTCTGGAAACACCATATATTTT. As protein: CASSLYQGTSGNTIYF.

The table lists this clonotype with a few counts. The CDR3 region has the DNA TGTGCCACCAGTGATTCCCGCACTCGGAGCTCTGGAAACACCATATATTTT. Protein: CATSDSRTRSSGNTIYF. The chain uses TRBV24-1 and TRBJ1-3; D not resolved. V lost 2 bases, J lost 0 bases, and 13 bases lay in between. This CDR3 contains 17 residues. CDR1 is KGHDR, CDR2 SFDVKD, per germline.

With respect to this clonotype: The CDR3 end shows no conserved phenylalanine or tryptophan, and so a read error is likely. CDR3 amino acids: CASSSGSRYNEQFV. DNA for the CDR3: TGTGCCAGCTCCAGCGGGAGTAGATACAATGAGCAGTTCGTC. The chain employs TRBV18 and TRBJ2-1; 8 bases are a match to TRBD2. V gave up 6 bases and J gave up 4 bases; unmatched junction bases: 5. The germline V gene has CDR1 KGHSH and CDR2 LQKENI. The CDR3 is 14 residues long.

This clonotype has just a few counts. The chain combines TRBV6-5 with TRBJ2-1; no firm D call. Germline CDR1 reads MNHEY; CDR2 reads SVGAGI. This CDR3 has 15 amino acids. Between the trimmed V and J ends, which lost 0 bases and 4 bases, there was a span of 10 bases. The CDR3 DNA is TGTGCCAGCAGTTACTCGGGCCCTAGGTACAATGAGCAGTTCTTC. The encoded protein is CASSYSGPRYNEQFF.

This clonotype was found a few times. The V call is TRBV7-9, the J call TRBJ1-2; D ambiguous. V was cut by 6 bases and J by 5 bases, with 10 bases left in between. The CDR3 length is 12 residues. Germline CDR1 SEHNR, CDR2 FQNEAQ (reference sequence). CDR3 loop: CASSHPLYGYTF. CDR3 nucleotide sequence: TGTGCCAGCAGTCATCCCCTTTATGGCTACACCTTC.